This paragraph reports one T cell receptor beta chain. The antigen remains undetermined. CD45RO-negative, CCR7-selected cells formed the naive CD8 fraction, which excluded terminally differentiated effector memory CD45RA+ cells. Evenly divided among several immunoSEQ plates was the genomic DNA of each subset. Generated by immunoSEQ multiplex PCR, the TCRdb table keeps only in-frame clones and is missing some. The data contain roughly 550,000 clones, nearly 97% of them singletons. Germline loops: CDR1 MDHEN, CDR2 SYDVKM. The CDR3 consists of 18 residues. With V trimmed by 2 bases and J by 5 bases, 15 bases remained unmatched. The data were taken from a study of shared clonotypes between healthy human individuals. At the level of the study: CD8 memory received one plate per donor, CD8 naive two, CD4 memory three and CD4 naive three. Study conclusions and caveats: The four-donor shared clonotypes exceeded non-shared clonotypes in generation probability, with non-shared ones scoring lower. Generally, estimated richness proved larger in naive subsets than it did in memory subsets.

The rearrangement uses TRBV28 and TRBJ2-7; 10 bases match TRBD1. This clonotype was obtained from a woman aged 25 to 45 in good health. Sequencing was carried out using naive CD8+ T cells sorted from blood. In DNA form, the CDR3 reads TGTGCCAGCAGTTTAGTCTCGGGACAGGGGATATGGTCCGACGAGCAGTACTTC. It specifies CASSLVSGQGIWSDEQYF.